The 18 T cell receptor beta chains listed next were all sequenced from one sample in a study of response to subunit inactivated influenza vaccine. TCRdb redid the calling of the RT-PCR reads with MiXCR, one entry per CDR3 protein. Of 500,000 or so distinct CDR3 sequences in the sample, about 17% were seen once. The sample here was CD4+ T cells sorted from PBMCs, taken about 23 months after vaccination. Receptor source: a man between 50 and 75 years old who received an inactivated influenza vaccine.

This clonotype was counted only a few times. The chain employs TRBV20-1 and TRBJ2-7; 7 nucleotides match TRBD1. The germline gives CDR1 DFQATT, CDR2 SNEGSKA (reference sequence). The CDR3 has 14 amino acids. The trim removed 0 bases at V and 4 bases at J, leaving 6 bases unmatched. This CDR3 is CSARDLDREYEQYF. The CDR3, as DNA: TGCAGTGCTAGAGATTTAGACAGGGAATACGAGCAGTACTTC.

This clonotype was detected a few times. CDR3 in DNA: TGTGCCAGCAGCCGGGACACCTCCTACAATGAGCAGTTCTTC. As protein: CASSRDTSYNEQFF. The rearrangement joins TRBV7-9 to TRBJ2-1, with D tentatively TRBD1 (6 bases). The CDR3 runs 14 residues. Germline V gives CDR1 SEHNR, CDR2 FQNEAQ (reference sequence). V was trimmed by 5 bases and J by 0 bases, leaving 8 bases between them.

This clonotype was counted a few times. In DNA form, the CDR3 reads TGTGCCAGCTCCATCCTACCGGGACTAGCGGGAGAGCAGTTCTTC. Translated, it gives CASSILPGLAGEQFF. The J gene is TRBJ2-1, the V gene TRBV2, with 13 bases aligning to TRBD2. CDR1 SNHLY and CDR2 FYNNEI come from the germline V gene. The CDR3 runs 15 residues. Trimming at V came to 8 bases and at J to 10 bases, leaving 11 bases not matched to a gene.

This clonotype has ten or more counts. The gene calls are TRBV6-2 or TRBV6-3 and TRBJ2-7; D unresolved. The CDR3 loop spans 12 amino acids. The germline gives CDR1 MNHEY, CDR2 SVGEGT. The V gene lost 4 bases and the J gene lost 0 bases, with 4 bases spanning the gap. The CDR3 sequence is CASSFRSYEQYF. CDR3 sequence (DNA): TGTGCCAGCAGTTTCCGCTCCTACGAGCAGTACTTC.

This clonotype was observed a handful of times. The V and J genes are TRBV6-2 or TRBV6-3 and TRBJ1-1, with D maybe TRBD1 (5 bases). V was pared by 6 bases and J by 6 bases, with 14 bases between. CDR3 length equals 13 residues. Germline CDR1 is MNHEY and CDR2 is SVGEGT. The CDR3 region is CASRGTSHSEAFF. The CDR3 DNA reads as TGTGCCAGCAGAGGGACTTCACACTCTGAAGCTTTCTTT.

This chain's CDR3 is CASISAGADTQYF. For the CDR3, the DNA is TGTGCCAGCATTAGCGCAGGGGCAGATACGCAGTATTTT. J is TRBJ2-3 and V is TRBV28, with D possibly TRBD1 on 6 matching bases. The CDR3 spans 13 residues. CDR1 MDHEN and CDR2 SYDVKM come from the germline V gene. V was shortened by 7 bases and J by 4 bases, with 12 bases between the two germline ends.

This clonotype was observed many times. V is TRBV30 and J is TRBJ2-2; no definite D call. Germline V gene sequence: CDR1 GTSNPN, CDR2 SVGIG (reference sequence). V shed 0 bases and J shed 6 bases, with 8 bases lying between them. CDR3 length equals 13 residues. The CDR3 spells CAWSVKGPGELFF. The CDR3 DNA reads TGTGCCTGGAGTGTAAAGGGTCCCGGGGAGCTGTTTTTT.

This clonotype was counted ten times or more. V and J are TRBV3-1 and TRBJ1-5; the D is unclear. V was trimmed by 3 bases and J by 11 bases, leaving 14 bases between them. The CDR3 spans 13 residues. The germline V gene has CDR1 LGHDT and CDR2 YNNKEL (reference sequence). The CDR3 reads CASSQSPGSSQHF. The CDR3 DNA reads as TGTGCCAGCAGCCAGTCTCCGGGTTCTTCCCAGCATTTT.

The V gene is TRBV7-2, the J gene TRBJ1-1, with 7 nucleotides matching TRBD1. CDR1 is SGHTA and CDR2 is FQGNSA in the germline V gene. With 8 bases clipped from V and 0 bases from J, the junction kept 6 bases outside the gene matches. CDR3 size: 14 residues. CDR3 sequence reads: CASGETGMNTEAFF. The CDR3 region has the DNA TGTGCCAGCGGCGAGACAGGGATGAACACTGAAGCTTTCTTT.

The V call is TRBV20-1, the J call TRBJ1-5; D gene unclear. The CDR3 contains 14 residues. V lost 3 bases to trimming and J lost 1 base, with 10 bases between them. CDR1 and CDR2 (germline): DFQATT, SNEGSKA (reference sequence). CDR3 DNA sequence: TGCAGTGCTAGGCTAGGGAACAGCAATCAGCCCCAGCATTTT. Amino acid sequence: CSARLGNSNQPQHF.

The gene calls are TRBV20-1 and TRBJ1-2; TRBD1 agrees at 9 bases. With V trimmed by 5 bases and J by 4 bases, 8 bases remained unmatched. The CDR3 runs to 14 residues. Germline values: CDR1 DFQATT, CDR2 SNEGSKA (reference sequence). As DNA, the CDR3 is TGCAGTGCTCAGGGACAGGGAATTATCTATGGCTACACCTTC. Protein: CSAQGQGIIYGYTF.

The gene calls are TRBV2 and TRBJ2-4; D is undetermined. V was cut by 4 bases and J by 4 bases, with 14 bases left in between. The germline V gene encodes CDR1 SNHLY and CDR2 FYNNEI. The CDR3 extends over 15 amino acids. CDR3 loop: CASSAIPGVKNIQYF. CDR3 nucleotide sequence: TGTGCCAGCAGTGCAATCCCTGGAGTTAAAAACATTCAGTACTTC.

This clonotype has a single count. The chain recombines TRBV24-1 with TRBJ2-1; 9 positions agree with TRBD2. The germline CDR1 and CDR2 sequences are KGHDR and SFDVKD. V dropped 3 bases and J dropped 0; count of bases not matched to a gene: 8. The CDR3 length is 18 residues. The chain's CDR3 is CATSDGLAGASSYNEQFF. DNA of the CDR3: TGTGCCACCAGTGATGGGTTAGCGGGGGCAAGCTCCTACAATGAGCAGTTCTTC.

In this sample, this clonotype turned up a few times. The chain uses TRBV20-1 and TRBJ1-2; no definite D call. Trimming took 3 bases from V and 0 from J, leaving 14 bases between them. This CDR3 comprises 15 residues. From germline, CDR1 is DFQATT and CDR2 SNEGSKA (reference sequence). The CDR3 is CSARSKANPNYGYTF. DNA for the CDR3: TGCAGTGCTAGGAGTAAGGCCAACCCTAACTATGGCTACACCTTC.

CDR3 nucleotide sequence: TGCAGTGCTAGAGATCAGAGAGTCCGGAGCTCCTACAATGAGCAGTTCTTC. This gives the protein CSARDQRVRSSYNEQFF. V usage is TRBV20-1 and J usage is TRBJ2-1; D call uncertain. The V end was cut by 0 bases, the J end by 0 bases, with 15 bases between. This CDR3 contains 17 residues. The germline V gene encodes CDR1 DFQATT and CDR2 SNEGSKA (reference sequence).

The sample holds many counts of this clonotype. This sequence joins TRBV11-3 and TRBJ2-1; D is perhaps TRBD1 (5 bases). V was shortened by 4 bases and J by 7 bases, with 14 bases between the two germline ends. CDR3 length: 14 residues. Germline CDR1 SGHNT, CDR2 YENEEA. CDR3 in DNA: TGTGCCAGCAGCTCGACAGTGGCCGCTAATGAGCAGTTCTTC. Translating gives CASSSTVAANEQFF.

CDR3 in DNA: TGTGCCAGCCGTCAAACAGGGGCCCTCGAGCAGTACTTC. Protein product: CASRQTGALEQYF. The V and J genes are TRBV7-2 and TRBJ2-7; 7 bases agree with TRBD1. This CDR3 is built from 13 residues. Germline V gene lookup returns CDR1 SGHTA and CDR2 FQGNSA. With 8 bases clipped from V and 6 bases from J, the junction kept 10 bases outside the gene matches.

The chain links TRBV11-3 to TRBJ2-3; D uncertain. V gave up 4 bases and J gave up 5 bases, with 13 bases separating them. The CDR3 has 14 amino acids. Looked up from germline, CDR1 is SGHNT and CDR2 is YENEEA. CDR3 sequence reads: CASSSQGVLDTQYF. The DNA of the CDR3 is TGTGCCAGCAGCTCTCAAGGAGTGTTAGATACGCAGTATTTT.